This TCR beta chain stems from a study of T-cell reconstitution after alpha-beta-depleted transplantation in children. Whole-study findings and limits: Diversity of TCRbeta at day 60 was high in some patients, arising from surviving recipient T cells and thymic progenitors.

At least ten counts were recorded for this clonotype. Antigen: not known. A TCRbeta library incorporating unique molecular identifiers was prepared. TCRdb itself ran the PCR reads through MiXCR, one entry per CDR3 protein. The sample yields about 200,000 distinct CDR3 sequences, 5% to 6.5% seen once. The TCR originated in a girl under three years old with combined immunodeficiency, due to receive a stem cell transplant. The specimen was PBMCs, collected before TCRalphabeta/CD19-depleted stem cell transplant.

CDR3 residues: CASGGGEETQYF. CDR3 coding DNA: TGTGCCAGCGGGGGGGGCGAGGAGACCCAGTACTTC. The chain is built from TRBV12-3 or TRBV12-4 and TRBJ2-5; tentatively, D is TRBD2 (7 bases). The ends were cut back, 8 bases at V and 5 bases at J, with 12 bases in the middle. The CDR3 sequence is 12 residues long.